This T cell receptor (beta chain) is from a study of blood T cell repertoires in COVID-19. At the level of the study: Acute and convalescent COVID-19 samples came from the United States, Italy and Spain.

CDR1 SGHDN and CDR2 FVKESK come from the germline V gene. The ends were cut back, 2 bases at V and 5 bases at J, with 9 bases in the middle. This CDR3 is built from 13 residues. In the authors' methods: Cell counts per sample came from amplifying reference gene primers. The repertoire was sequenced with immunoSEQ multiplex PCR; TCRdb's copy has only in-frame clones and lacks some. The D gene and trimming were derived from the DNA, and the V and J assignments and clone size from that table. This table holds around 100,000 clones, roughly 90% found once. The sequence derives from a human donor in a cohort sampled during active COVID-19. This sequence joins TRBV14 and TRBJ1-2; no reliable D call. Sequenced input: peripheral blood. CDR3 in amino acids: CASSQLQYYGYTF. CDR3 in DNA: TGTGCCAGCAGCCAATTACAGTATTATGGCTACACCTTC. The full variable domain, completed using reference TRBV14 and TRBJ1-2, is EAGVTQFPSHSVIEKGQTVTLRCDPISGHDNLYWYRRVMGKEIKFLLHFVKESKQDESGMPNNRFLAERTGGTYSTLKVQPAELEDSGVYFCASSQLQYYGYTFGSGTRLTVV.